This note documents a single TCR beta chain sequence. Its antigen is not identified. The germline V gene encodes CDR1 DFQATT and CDR2 SNEGSKA (reference sequence). The V gene end was trimmed by 1 base and the J gene end by 4 bases; junction bases not matched to a gene: 9. This CDR3 spans 15 amino acids. Unique molecular identifiers were incorporated into the prepared TCRbeta library. In TCRdb, the PCR reads were re-called with MiXCR into one record per CDR3 protein. The sample has 84,000 or so distinct CDR3 sequences, less than 20% seen once. This specimen comes from a study of T-cell reconstitution after alpha-beta-depleted transplantation in children. Study-level points and caveats: Several hundred graft clones that had expanded were reportedly the source of alpha-beta T cells about two months after transplant.

The chain couples TRBV20-1 to TRBJ1-1; 7 nucleotides match TRBD1. The source is a male patient between 2 and 10 years old who had a stem cell transplant for acute lymphoblastic leukemia, so the T cells may come from the graft donor. The sample here was PBMCs, mostly from graft donor cells, taken 180 days after TCRalphabeta/CD19-depleted stem cell transplant. The CDR3 loop is CSARGSAGGGTEAFF. The DNA of the CDR3 is TGCAGTGCTAGAGGGAGCGCAGGGGGGGGCACTGAAGCTTTCTTT.